The T cell receptor beta chain described here comes from a study of cytomegalovirus exposure and HLA in healthy donors. This clone was counted a few times. Its antigen is not identified. Use of 60 Vbeta and 13 Jbeta primers characterized the PCR. Measured with immunoSEQ multiplex PCR; TCRdb has only the in-frame clones, and not every one. The profile shows about 190,000 clones, about 69% of them singletons. General study points: The authors confirmed in vitro that a few CMV-associated chains were specific for CMV antigens. Evidence from a later analysis indicated that most CMV-associated TCR beta chains looked HLA-restricted. Reportedly, diagnosis of cytomegalovirus status by the classifier showed high specificity and sensitivity.

Source material: PBMCs. The TCR originated in a man aged 25-45 years in good health and CMV-seropositive.

CDR3: CASSYRMGQGTEAFF. The CDR3 DNA reads TGCGCCAGCAGCTACCGAATGGGACAGGGCACTGAAGCTTTCTTT. The rearrangement links TRBV5-1 to TRBJ1-1; 9 bases are a match to TRBD1. The germline V gene encodes CDR1 SGHRS and CDR2 YFSETQ. Losses at the gene ends were 3 bases for V and 4 bases for J; bases not matched to a gene: 7. The CDR3 spans 15 residues.